This TCR beta chain was sequenced for a study of control samples from healthy donors and cancer patients. Sequencing was performed with immunoSEQ multiplex PCR; in TCRdb, only in-frame clones are kept and a portion is missing. The table includes 100,000 or so clones, roughly 94% detected once. The CDR3 length is 13 residues. In germline, CDR1 is MDHEN, CDR2 SYDVKM. Germline trimming cut 6 bases from V and 3 bases from J; bases unmatched to any gene: 2. Sample: blood. The clonotype comes from a woman aged 18-30 years in good health. The genes are TRBV28 and TRBJ1-1; 9 bases align to TRBD1. The CDR3 DNA reads as TGTGCCAGCAGCCGACAGGGGGACACTGAAGCTTTCTTT. The encoded protein is CASSRQGDTEAFF.